This note documents a single TCR beta chain sequence. Antigen specificity is unknown. Autoimmune disease history or systemic immunosuppression barred patients. From germline, CDR1 is MDHEN and CDR2 SYDVKM. The CDR3 runs 14 residues. Trimming stripped 2 bases from V and 5 bases from J, with 9 bases between. The record originates from a study of OX40 agonist ivuxolimab in advanced cancers. Study background: Ivuxolimab was administered intravenously to patients at 0.01 to 10 mg/kg every 2 weeks. Therapy given before enrollment (anti-PD-1, anti-PD-L1 or anti-CTLA-4) was allowed, and over 35% had some. Study results and limitations: Antigen specificity of clonally expanded peripheral T cells was not established.

Profiling relied on immunoSEQ multiplex PCR, and the TCRdb table lists in-frame clones only, not all of them. The sample consists of about 66,000 clones, roughly 80% of them appearing once. This receptor was identified in an adult with an advanced solid tumor such as melanoma, head and neck, liver or kidney cancer. The chain uses TRBV28 and TRBJ1-4; the D is unclear. The source material was CD4+ or CD8+ T cells sorted from blood, sampled in a trial of the OX40 agonist ivuxolimab. The CDR3 region is CASSLVLGNEKLFF. The CDR3 bases are TGTGCCAGCAGTTTAGTCCTAGGGAATGAAAAACTGTTTTTT.